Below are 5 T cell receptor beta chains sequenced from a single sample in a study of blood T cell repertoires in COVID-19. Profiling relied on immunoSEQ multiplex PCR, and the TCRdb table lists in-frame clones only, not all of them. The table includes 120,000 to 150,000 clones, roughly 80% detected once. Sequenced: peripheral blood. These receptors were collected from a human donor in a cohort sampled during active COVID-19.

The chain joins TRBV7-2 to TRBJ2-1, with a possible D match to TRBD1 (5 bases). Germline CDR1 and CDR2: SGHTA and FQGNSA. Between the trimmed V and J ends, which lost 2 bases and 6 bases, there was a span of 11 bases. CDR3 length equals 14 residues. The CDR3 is CASSLLGRVNEQFF. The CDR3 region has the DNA TGTGCCAGCAGCTTATTGGGCAGGGTCAATGAGCAGTTCTTC.

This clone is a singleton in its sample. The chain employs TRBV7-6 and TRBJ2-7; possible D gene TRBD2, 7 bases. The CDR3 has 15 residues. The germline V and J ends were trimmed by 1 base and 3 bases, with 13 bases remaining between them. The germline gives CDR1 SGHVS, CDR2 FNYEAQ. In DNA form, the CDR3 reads TGTGCCAGCAGCTTAGGGGGGGGGCTCCTCTACGAGCAGTACTTC. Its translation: CASSLGGGLLYEQYF.

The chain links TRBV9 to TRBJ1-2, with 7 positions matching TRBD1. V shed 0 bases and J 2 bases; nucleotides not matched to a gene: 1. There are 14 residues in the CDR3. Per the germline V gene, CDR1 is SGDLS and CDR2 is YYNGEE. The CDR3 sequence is CASSVEQGNYGYTF. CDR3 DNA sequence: TGTGCCAGCAGCGTAGAACAGGGGAACTATGGCTACACCTTC.

In DNA, the CDR3 is TGTGCCAGCAGGCTTGGACAGGGGTACTATGGCTACACCTTC. Protein product: CASRLGQGYYGYTF. The J gene is TRBJ1-2, the V gene TRBV2, with 9 bases matching TRBD1. V was clipped by 6 bases and J by 3 bases; unmatched bases: 5. CDR1 and CDR2 from the germline V gene are SNHLY and FYNNEI. The length of the CDR3 is 14 residues.

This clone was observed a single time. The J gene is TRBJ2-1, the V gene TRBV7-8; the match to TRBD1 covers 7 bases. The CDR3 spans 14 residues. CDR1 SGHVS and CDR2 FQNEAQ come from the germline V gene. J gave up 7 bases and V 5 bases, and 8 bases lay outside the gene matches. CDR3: CASSARTGANEQFF. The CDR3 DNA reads TGTGCCAGCAGCGCCAGGACAGGAGCAAATGAGCAGTTCTTC. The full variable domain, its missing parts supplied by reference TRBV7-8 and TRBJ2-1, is GAGVSQSPRYKVAKRGQDVALRCDPISGHVSLFWYQQALGQGPEFLTYFQNEAQLDKSGLPSDRFFAERPEGSVSTLKIQRTQQEDSAVYLCASSARTGANEQFFGPGTRLTVL.